The 17 T cell receptor beta chains presented below share a single source sample, sequenced in a study of blood T cell repertoires in COVID-19. The protocol was immunoSEQ multiplex PCR, while the TCRdb copy is restricted to in-frame clones and leaves out a portion. The sample includes 240,000 or so clones, 82% of them seen just once. Sequenced: peripheral blood. The source of these receptors is a woman aged 60 to 75 with active or convalescent COVID-19.

In this sample, this clone turned up a few times. V gene TRBV3-1 (or the pseudogene TRBV3-2) combines with J gene TRBJ2-5; tentatively, D is TRBD1 (7 bases). CDR3 size: 16 residues. Germline CDR1 LGHDT, CDR2 YNNKEL (reference sequence). Trimming left V 4 bases short and J 4 bases short, with 19 bases between. In DNA form, the CDR3 reads TGTGCCAGCAGCCGAAGGATATCAGGGGGAGGAGAGACCCAGTACTTC. It encodes CASSRRISGGGETQYF.

This clone was recorded once. CDR3 nucleotide sequence: TGCGCCAGCAGCTCGGAAACCCAGGGATTAGGAACTAATACGCAGTATTTT. It encodes CASSSETQGLGTNTQYF. This sequence joins TRBV5-1 and TRBJ2-3, with D possibly being TRBD1 (5 bases). This CDR3 has 17 residues. The germline V gene encodes CDR1 SGHRS and CDR2 YFSETQ. V gave up 3 bases and J gave up 7 bases, with 24 bases separating them.

The table lists this clone with many counts. V gene TRBV7-9 combines with J gene TRBJ2-2; D perhaps matches TRBD2 (6 bases). The V end was cut by 10 bases, the J end by 8 bases, with 20 bases between. CDR3 length: 14 amino acids. Germline V CDR1 and CDR2: SEHNR, FQNEAQ (reference sequence). CDR3 sequence reads: CATPLGLIAGELFF. DNA for the CDR3: TGTGCCACCCCCCTCGGACTAATCGCGGGGGAGCTGTTTTTT.

CDR3 nucleotide sequence: TGTGCCAGCAAGGTTGGGCAGTTCTATGGCTACACCTTC. Protein sequence: CASKVGQFYGYTF. The chain combines TRBV6-5 with TRBJ1-2; D gene ambiguous. The CDR3 runs 13 residues. V gave up 7 bases and J gave up 4 bases, with 13 bases separating them. Germline CDR1 and CDR2: MNHEY and SVGAGI.

The rearrangement uses TRBV19 and TRBJ1-1; TRBD1 matches 8 bases. Germline loops: CDR1 LNHDA, CDR2 SQIVND (reference sequence). V dropped 7 bases and J dropped 3; count of bases not matched to a gene: 10. The CDR3 contains 15 residues. The CDR3 region has the DNA TGTGCCAGTAATGGCAGGGGGCGAGTGGACACTGAAGCTTTCTTT. Translating gives CASNGRGRVDTEAFF.

CDR3 sequence: CASSPGTGTSYEQYF. The CDR3 nucleotides are TGCGCCAGCAGTCCTGGGACAGGGACCTCCTACGAGCAGTACTTC. The V gene is TRBV5-1, the J gene TRBJ2-7; 9 positions match TRBD1. The CDR3 contains 15 residues. Germline CDR1 reads SGHRS; CDR2 reads YFSETQ. V gave up 5 bases and J gave up 0 bases; unmatched junction bases: 6.

This clone has more than one count but fewer than ten. This chain joins TRBV4-1 and TRBJ2-7, with D possibly matching TRBD2 (6 bases). The CDR3 sequence is 14 residues long. Germline V lookup: CDR1 MGHRA, CDR2 YSYEKL. V lost 0 bases, J lost 4 bases, and 10 bases lay in between. CDR3 DNA sequence: TGCGCCAGCAGCCAAGAAATCGCGGGGTACGAGCAGTACTTC. Translated: CASSQEIAGYEQYF.

The genes are TRBV5-1 and TRBJ1-5, with unresolved D. This CDR3 region has 15 residues. The V gene lost 1 base and the J gene lost 3 bases, with 11 bases spanning the gap. Germline V gene sequence: CDR1 SGHRS, CDR2 YFSETQ. CDR3 nucleotide sequence: TGCGCCAGCAGCTTGTTTTCCGGTGACAATCAGCCCCAGCATTTT. Protein product: CASSLFSGDNQPQHF.

V and J are TRBV19 and TRBJ1-1; no definite D call. V lost 7 bases and J lost 5, with 14 bases in between. This CDR3 has 13 amino acids. Looked up from germline, CDR1 is LNHDA and CDR2 is SQIVND (reference sequence). CDR3 sequence: CASTPPERTEAFF. The CDR3 DNA reads TGTGCCAGTACGCCGCCCGAGAGGACTGAAGCTTTCTTT.

This chain uses TRBV30 with TRBJ1-2; D is ambiguous. This CDR3 is 14 amino acids long. Looked up from germline, CDR1 is GTSNPN and CDR2 is SVGIG (reference sequence). V was shortened by 3 bases and J by 0 bases, with 11 bases between the two germline ends. Written as DNA, the CDR3 is TGTGCCTGGAGCCTCCAAACAACTAACTATGGCTACACCTTC. Protein sequence: CAWSLQTTNYGYTF.

This chain uses TRBV7-9 with TRBJ2-7; 10 nucleotides line up with TRBD2. V was pared by 3 bases and J by 3 bases, with 2 bases of the junction left unmatched. Per the germline V gene, CDR1 is SEHNR and CDR2 is FQNEAQ (reference sequence). The CDR3 runs to 14 residues. The CDR3 nucleotides are TGTGCCAGCAGCTTTAGCGGGGGGTTCTACGAGCAGTACTTC. It codes for CASSFSGGFYEQYF.

This clone came up once. The chain combines TRBV2 with TRBJ1-4, with 10 bases matching TRBD1. V lost 6 bases, J lost 6 bases, and 4 bases stayed unmatched. CDR1 and CDR2 (germline): SNHLY, FYNNEI. This CDR3 contains 14 residues. CDR3 DNA: TGTGCCAGCAGCAAAGGACAGGGGGATGAAAAACTGTTTTTT. Protein sequence: CASSKGQGDEKLFF.

The table lists this clone with a count of one. The gene calls are TRBV9 and TRBJ1-2, with 8 bases matching TRBD1. V was clipped by 0 bases and J by 4 bases; unmatched bases: 11. The CDR3 is 17 amino acids. Germline V lookup: CDR1 SGDLS, CDR2 YYNGEE. CDR3 residues: CASSVGPDRGTSYGYTF. In DNA, the CDR3 is TGTGCCAGCAGCGTAGGCCCCGACAGGGGAACTAGCTATGGCTACACCTTC. Full variable domain (missing parts from reference TRBV9 and TRBJ1-2): DSGVTQTPKHLITATGQRVTLRCSPRSGDLSVYWYQQSLDQGLQFLIQYYNGEERAKGNILERFSAQQFPDLHSELNLSSLELGDSALYFCASSVGPDRGTSYGYTFGSGTRLTVV.

The rearrangement joins TRBV18 to TRBJ2-5; 8 bases align to TRBD1. V dropped 3 bases and J dropped 5; count of bases not matched to a gene: 5. This CDR3 is 14 amino acids long. The germline gives CDR1 KGHSH, CDR2 LQKENI. CDR3 DNA: TGTGCCAGCTCACCGGACAGGGCGGGGGAGACCCAGTACTTC. Protein: CASSPDRAGETQYF.

V usage is TRBV5-1 and J usage is TRBJ2-5, with D unclear. The CDR3 runs to 14 residues. Germline CDR1 reads SGHRS; CDR2 reads YFSETQ. V shed 0 bases and J shed 2 bases, with 8 bases lying between them. CDR3 in amino acids: CASSLVTDQETQYF. In DNA form, the CDR3 reads TGCGCCAGCAGCTTGGTAACAGATCAAGAGACCCAGTACTTC.

The chain employs TRBV4-3 and TRBJ1-2; D is perhaps TRBD1 (6 bases). V shed 0 bases and J shed 4 bases, with 12 bases lying between them. Germline CDR1 is LGHNA and CDR2 is YSLEER. This CDR3 spans 15 amino acids. The chain's CDR3 is CASSQEDRPFYGYTF. CDR3 coding DNA: TGCGCCAGCAGCCAAGAAGACAGGCCCTTCTATGGCTACACCTTC.

This clone was seen once. The CDR3 is CASSQAVNYGYTF. Written as DNA, the CDR3 is TGTGCCAGCAGTCAGGCTGTAAACTATGGCTACACCTTC. The chain couples TRBV27 to TRBJ1-2; D remains unclear. This CDR3 contains 13 residues. Germline V gene sequence: CDR1 MNHEY, CDR2 SMNVEV (reference sequence). V lost 5 bases, J lost 2 bases, and 9 bases lay in between.